The entry that follows covers one TCR beta chain sequence. In Seattle, patients joined the study during active infection and were tracked longitudinally. Sequencing used immunoSEQ multiplex PCR; TCRdb keeps in-frame clones, though not all of them. Of about 160,000 clones listed, approximately 85% are singletons. These data are taken from a study of blood T cell repertoires in COVID-19. The material sequenced was peripheral blood. The TCR originated in a man older than 75 with COVID-19, enrolled during active disease.

CDR3 bases: TGCAGTGCTAGACACAAATATGGCTACACCTTC. It is translated as CSARHKYGYTF. The chain couples TRBV20-1 to TRBJ1-2, with unresolved D. V gave up 2 bases and J gave up 5 bases, with 6 bases separating them. The CDR3 contains 11 residues. Germline values: CDR1 DFQATT, CDR2 SNEGSKA (reference sequence).